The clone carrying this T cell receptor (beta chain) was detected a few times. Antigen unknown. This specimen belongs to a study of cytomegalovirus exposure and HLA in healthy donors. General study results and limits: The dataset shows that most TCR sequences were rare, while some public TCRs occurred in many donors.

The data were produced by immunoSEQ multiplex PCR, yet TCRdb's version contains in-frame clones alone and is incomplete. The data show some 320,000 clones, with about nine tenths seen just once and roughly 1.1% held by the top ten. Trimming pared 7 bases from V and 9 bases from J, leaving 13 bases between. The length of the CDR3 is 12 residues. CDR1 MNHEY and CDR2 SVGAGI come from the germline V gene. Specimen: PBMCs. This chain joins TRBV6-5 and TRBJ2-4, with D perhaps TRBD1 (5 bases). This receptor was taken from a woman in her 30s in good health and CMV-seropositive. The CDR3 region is CASNTPGSIQYF. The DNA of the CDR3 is TGTGCCAGCAACACCCCAGGGTCCATTCAGTACTTC.